The 3 T cell receptor beta chains listed next were all sequenced from one sample in a study of T cell repertoires in cytomegalovirus infection. Their recognized antigens are unknown. TCRdb reprocessed the reads via MiXCR and lists one record per CDR3 protein. Here the sample spans approximately 73,000 distinct CDR3 sequences, around 37% being singletons. The sample consisted of CD8+ T cells from cultured PBMCs, taken from culture after CMV antigen stimulation. These TCRs come from a human donor in good health (CMV status not recorded). Some clones in this sample may be carry-over from other donors' samples.

V usage is TRBV2 and J usage is TRBJ1-5; unclear D gene. Deletions cut 5 bases from V and 5 bases from J, with 7 bases between. Germline V gene lookup returns CDR1 SNHLY and CDR2 FYNNEI. The CDR3 runs 12 residues. Written as DNA, the CDR3 is TGTGCCAGCAGTTATCCAGATCAGCCCCAGCATTTT. Protein product: CASSYPDQPQHF. Variable domain in full (rest from reference TRBV2 and TRBJ1-5): EPEVTQTPSHQVTQMGQEVILRCVPISNHLYFYWYRQILGQKVEFLVSFYNNEISEKSEIFDDQFSVERPDGSNFTLKIRSTKLEDSAMYFCASSYPDQPQHFGDGTRLSIL.

This clonotype was counted between two and nine times. The J gene is TRBJ1-3, the V gene TRBV7-9; TRBD1 matches 7 bases. Germline CDR1 is SEHNR and CDR2 is FQNEAQ (reference sequence). With 3 bases clipped from V and 3 bases from J, the junction kept 5 bases outside the gene matches. CDR3 length: 15 amino acids. Here the CDR3 DNA reads TGTGCCAGCAGCTTCCGACAGGGAGGTGGAAACACCATATATTTT. Translated: CASSFRQGGGNTIYF. The full variable domain, its missing parts supplied by reference TRBV7-9 and TRBJ1-3, is DTGVSQNPRHKITKRGQNVTFRCDPISEHNRLYWYRQTLGQGPEFLTYFQNEAQLEKSRLLSDRFSAERPKGSFSTLEIQRTEQGDSAMYLCASSFRQGGGNTIYFGEGSWLTVV.

V and J are TRBV6-5 and TRBJ2-7; 7 bases match TRBD2. Trimming at V came to 5 bases and at J to 2 bases, leaving 9 bases not matched to a gene. This CDR3 comprises 15 residues. CDR1 MNHEY and CDR2 SVGAGI come from the germline V gene. For the CDR3, the DNA is TGTGCCAGCAGTCCCCGGGACTATGGGGCCTACGAGCAGTACTTC. Amino acids: CASSPRDYGAYEQYF.